A single sample gave rise to the 23 T cell receptor beta chains below, sequenced in a study of T cells after yellow fever vaccination. TCRdb fed the 5' RACE reads into MiXCR, producing one record per CDR3 protein. The sample carries hundreds of thousands of distinct CDR3 sequences, 10% to 15% recorded once. Specimen: PBMCs, collected on the day of the yellow fever booster vaccination. The receptors shown here come from a man aged 30-40 years who received the YFV17D yellow fever vaccine.

This rearrangement joins TRBV28 to TRBJ2-4; TRBD2 matches at 9 bases. The CDR3 spans 15 residues. V was pared by 5 bases and J by 3 bases, with 5 bases of the junction left unmatched. CDR1 and CDR2 (germline): MDHEN, SYDVKM. The CDR3 bases are TGTGCCAGCAGTGCGGGGGGGGCAAGCAAAAACATTCAGTACTTC. This codes for CASSAGGASKNIQYF.

In its sample, this clonotype was seen a few times. The rearrangement links TRBV5-1 to TRBJ2-3; no clear D. Germline CDR1 reads SGHRS; CDR2 reads YFSETQ. This CDR3 has 15 amino acids. V dropped 0 bases and J dropped 5 bases, with 13 bases sitting between them. As DNA, the CDR3 is TGCGCCAGCAGCTTGGGGGAACCCACGCGAGATACGCAGTATTTT. Its protein is CASSLGEPTRDTQYF.

Notes on this clonotype: Mismatch with germline at one junction end may stem from a read error. The chain has TRBV5-1 and TRBJ2-3, with 10 bases lining up with TRBD2. The V gene's germline CDR1 is SGHRS and CDR2 YFSETQ. The CDR3 is 14 residues long. For the CDR3, the DNA is TGCGCCACCAGCGGCCTAGCGGGAGAAGATACGCAGTATTTT. It specifies CATSGLAGEDTQYF.

This clonotype was found once. CDR3 sequence: CASSDSGIQETQYF. The CDR3 nucleotides read TGCGCCAGCAGCGACAGCGGGATACAAGAGACCCAGTACTTC. V and J are TRBV5-1 and TRBJ2-5, with 7 bases fitting TRBD2. This CDR3 contains 14 residues. Trimming took 4 bases from V and 2 from J; bases not matched to a gene: 5. Germline V gives CDR1 SGHRS, CDR2 YFSETQ.

This clonotype has only a few counts. The CDR3 loop reads CASKRDTYNEQFF. In DNA form, the CDR3 reads TGTGCCAGCAAGAGGGATACCTACAATGAGCAGTTCTTC. The chain is built from TRBV28 and TRBJ2-1, with a weak D call TRBD2 (5 bases). There are 13 residues in the CDR3. Trimming pared 7 bases from V and 2 bases from J, leaving 9 bases between. Germline CDR1 and CDR2: MDHEN and SYDVKM.

The chain joins TRBV5-1 to TRBJ1-6; maybe TRBD1 (5 bases). Germline V gene sequence: CDR1 SGHRS, CDR2 YFSETQ. V lost 5 bases to trimming and J lost 6 bases, with 18 bases between them. This CDR3 region has 16 residues. Written as DNA, the CDR3 is TGCGCCAGCAGTTCTAACAGGAGGGCGGGTAATTCACCCCTCCACTTT. Translation: CASSSNRRAGNSPLHF.

This clonotype showed up just a few times. The J gene is TRBJ2-3, the V gene TRBV4-2, with a tentative D call TRBD2 (6 bases). Germline lookup yields CDR1 LGHNA and CDR2 YNFKEQ. This CDR3 comprises 16 residues. V shed 1 base and J shed 4 bases, with 15 bases lying between them. The CDR3 protein is CASSQAPGSPADTQYF. DNA of the CDR3: TGTGCCAGCAGCCAAGCCCCCGGGAGCCCCGCAGATACGCAGTATTTT.

The chain combines TRBV27 with TRBJ2-1; 7 bases line up with TRBD1. The CDR3 consists of 16 residues. Unmatched junction bases numbered 4, after V lost 2 bases and J lost 0 bases. In germline, CDR1 is MNHEY, CDR2 SMNVEV (reference sequence). CDR3 sequence (DNA): TGTGCCAGCAGTTTAAGGGGGCCGAACTCCTACAATGAGCAGTTCTTC. Its protein product is CASSLRGPNSYNEQFF.

To note about this clonotype: This may arise from a read error, as a much more abundant clone is one base away. The CDR3 DNA sequence: TGCGCCAGCAGCATGGGACGGCTCTACGAGCAGTACTTC. The encoded protein is CASSMGRLYEQYF. V and J are TRBV5-1 and TRBJ2-7; D possibly matches TRBD1 or TRBD2 (5 bases each). Germline-derived CDR1 and CDR2 are SGHRS and YFSETQ. The CDR3 is 13 amino acids. Trimming cost V 4 bases and J 3 bases, with 11 bases left between them. Drawing the rest from reference TRBV5-1 and TRBJ2-7, the complete variable domain is KAGVTQTPRYLIKTRGQQVTLSCSPISGHRSVSWYQQTPGQGLQFLFEYFSETQRNKGNFPGRFSGRQFSNSRSEMNVSTLELGDSALYLCASSMGRLYEQYFGPGTRLTVT.

This clonotype was seen a few times. The J gene is TRBJ2-3, the V gene TRBV7-2, with D perhaps matching TRBD1 or TRBD2 (5 bases each). CDR1 and CDR2 (germline): SGHTA, FQGNSA. The CDR3 loop spans 15 amino acids. V was clipped by 5 bases and J by 2 bases, with 14 bases between them. The CDR3 sequence is CASSRGGSYTDTQYF. DNA for the CDR3: TGTGCCAGCAGCCGGGGCGGTAGCTACACAGATACGCAGTATTTT.

V and J are TRBV20-1 and TRBJ2-3, with 9 bases fitting TRBD2. The junction had 13 bases not matched to a gene; V was cut back by 3 bases and J by 0 bases. Germline CDR1 reads DFQATT; CDR2 reads SNEGSKA (reference sequence). The CDR3 is 18 amino acids. CDR3 DNA sequence: TGCAGTGCTAGGATGGTCGTAGCGGGAGTTGCTAGCACAGATACGCAGTATTTT. Encoded protein: CSARMVVAGVASTDTQYF.

The chain combines TRBV20-1 with TRBJ1-2; 7 bases fit TRBD1. The CDR3 is 14 residues long. Germline V gene sequence: CDR1 DFQATT, CDR2 SNEGSKA (reference sequence). With 6 bases clipped from V and 4 bases from J, the junction kept 11 bases outside the gene matches. CDR3 protein: CSAETGTGSYGYTF. The CDR3 region has the DNA TGCAGTGCCGAGACAGGGACGGGGTCCTATGGCTACACCTTC.

This clonotype has just a few counts. The rearrangement links TRBV20-1 to TRBJ2-4; 14 nucleotides align to TRBD2. The CDR3 loop spans 18 amino acids. CDR1 DFQATT and CDR2 SNEGSKA come from the germline V gene (reference sequence). J lost 0 bases, V lost 2 bases, and 6 bases had no gene match. CDR3 coding DNA: TGCAGTGCTAGATTTGGACTAGCGGGAGGAGAAGCCAAAAACATTCAGTACTTC. It translates to CSARFGLAGGEAKNIQYF.

The rearrangement joins TRBV14 to TRBJ2-7, with 14 positions matching TRBD2. The junction had 2 bases not matched to a gene; V was cut back by 0 bases and J by 4 bases. Germline CDR1 and CDR2: SGHDN and FVKESK. The CDR3 totals 16 residues. Here the CDR3 DNA reads TGTGCCAGCAGCCAAGATGGACTAGCGGGGGGATACGAGCAGTACTTC. Translated, it gives CASSQDGLAGGYEQYF.

This clonotype was seen only a few times. This chain connects TRBV3-1 to TRBJ2-1; 7 nucleotides agree with TRBD2. CDR3 length: 15 residues. Germline V gives CDR1 LGHDT, CDR2 YNNKEL (reference sequence). V lost 7 bases to trimming and J lost 4 bases; unmatched junction nucleotides: 10. The CDR3 protein is CASKVASGQYNEQFF. The CDR3 DNA reads TGTGCCAGCAAGGTCGCTAGCGGACAATACAATGAGCAGTTCTTC.

The chain combines TRBV7-9 with TRBJ2-7; D is unresolved. Deletions cut 0 bases from V and 7 bases from J, with 7 bases between. This CDR3 is built from 12 residues. Germline assignment: CDR1 SEHNR and CDR2 FQNEAQ (reference sequence). Written as DNA, the CDR3 is TGTGCCAGCAGCTTAGCGACCGGTGAGCAGTACTTC. It yields the protein CASSLATGEQYF.

The V call is TRBV5-1, the J call TRBJ2-3; D possibly uses TRBD1 or TRBD2 (5 bases each). CDR3 size: 15 residues. Germline CDR1 reads SGHRS; CDR2 reads YFSETQ. V was shortened by 0 bases and J by 4 bases, with 12 bases between the two germline ends. CDR3 sequence: CASSLARGRADTQYF. As DNA, the CDR3 is TGCGCCAGCAGCTTGGCCCGGGGACGGGCAGATACGCAGTATTTT.

The V and J genes are TRBV25-1 and TRBJ2-1; D might be TRBD1 (6 bases). Germline lookup yields CDR1 MGHDK and CDR2 SYGVNS. The CDR3 contains 14 residues. Trimming removed 7 bases from V and 2 bases from J, with 12 bases in between. The CDR3 nucleotides read TGTGCCAGCATCGGGACATCCCCCTACAATGAGCAGTTCTTC. It specifies CASIGTSPYNEQFF.

This clonotype was observed a handful of times. The CDR3 protein is CASSLGFAGRDIQYF. The DNA of the CDR3 is TGTGCCAGCAGCTTAGGTTTCGCGGGAAGGGACATTCAGTACTTC. The rearrangement joins TRBV7-8 to TRBJ2-4; the D gene is possibly TRBD2 (6 bases). V lost 1 base and J 8 bases, leaving 15 bases between the germline ends. Germline CDR1 SGHVS, CDR2 FQNEAQ. The CDR3 length is 15 residues.

This clonotype appeared a few times. The gene calls are TRBV6-2 or TRBV6-3 and TRBJ2-7; 10 nucleotides agree with TRBD1. In germline, CDR1 is MNHEY, CDR2 SVGEGT. CDR3 size: 14 residues. V shed 2 bases, J shed 4 bases, and the junction held 2 bases outside the gene matches. The CDR3 bases are TGTGCCAGCAGTTACGGGACAGGGGTTTACGAGCAGTACTTC. Translation: CASSYGTGVYEQYF.

This clonotype has only a few counts. The gene calls are TRBV5-1 and TRBJ2-7; D is unclear. CDR1 is SGHRS and CDR2 is YFSETQ in the germline V gene. The CDR3 sequence is 15 residues long. V was trimmed by 8 bases and J by 3 bases, leaving 21 bases between them. The CDR3 loop is CARTHRWVPLYEQYF. CDR3 bases: TGCGCCAGGACCCACCGCTGGGTCCCCCTCTACGAGCAGTACTTC.

This clonotype turned up a few times. The chain has TRBV18 and TRBJ1-1, with D perhaps TRBD1 (6 bases). There are 14 residues in the CDR3. V was trimmed by 0 bases and J by 4 bases, leaving 9 bases between them. Germline CDR1 is KGHSH and CDR2 is LQKENI. This chain's CDR3 is CASSPPTGLTEAFF. CDR3 DNA: TGTGCCAGCTCACCACCGACAGGTCTCACTGAAGCTTTCTTT.

This clonotype was detected once. The chain carries TRBV13 and TRBJ2-7; a possible D gene is TRBD1 (5 bases). Deletions cut 0 bases from V and 1 base from J, with 10 bases between. CDR1 PRHDT and CDR2 FYEKMQ come from the germline V gene (reference sequence). This CDR3 is built from 15 residues. The CDR3 bases are TGTGCCAGCAGCTTAGGAGACAGCCGATCCTACGAGCAGTACTTC. Translating gives CASSLGDSRSYEQYF. The variable domain in full, completed from reference TRBV13 and TRBJ2-7, reads AAGVIQSPRHLIKEKRETATLKCYPIPRHDTVYWYQQGPGQDPQFLISFYEKMQSDKGSIPDRFSAQQFSDYHSELNMSSLELGDSALYFCASSLGDSRSYEQYFGPGTRLTVT.